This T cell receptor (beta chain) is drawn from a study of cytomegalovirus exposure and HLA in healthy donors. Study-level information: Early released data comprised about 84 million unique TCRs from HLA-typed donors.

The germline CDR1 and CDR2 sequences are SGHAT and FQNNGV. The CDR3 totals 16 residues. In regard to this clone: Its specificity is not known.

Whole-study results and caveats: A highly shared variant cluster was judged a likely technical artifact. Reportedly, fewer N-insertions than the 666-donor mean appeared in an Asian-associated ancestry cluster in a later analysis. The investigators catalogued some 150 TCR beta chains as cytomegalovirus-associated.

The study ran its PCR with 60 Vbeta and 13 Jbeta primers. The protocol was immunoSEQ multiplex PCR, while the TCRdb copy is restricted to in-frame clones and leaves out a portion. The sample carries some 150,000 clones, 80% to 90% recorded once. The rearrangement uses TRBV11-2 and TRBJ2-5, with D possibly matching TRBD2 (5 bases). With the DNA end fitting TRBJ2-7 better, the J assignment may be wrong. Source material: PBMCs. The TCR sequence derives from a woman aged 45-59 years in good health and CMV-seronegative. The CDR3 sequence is CASSLVFGGITHEQYF. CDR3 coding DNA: TGTGCCAGCAGCTTAGTATTCGGAGGCATAACCCACGAGCAGTACTTC.